This TCR beta chain was recorded in a study of T-cell reconstitution after alpha-beta-depleted transplantation in children. TCRbeta library preparation incorporated unique molecular identifiers. Each CDR3 protein is one row after TCRdb ran MiXCR on the PCR reads. The repertoire holds fewer than 750,000 distinct CDR3 sequences, about 21% seen once, with 11% to 15% in the top ten. The study's findings and limits: T-cell numbers and diversity, one year after transplant, stemmed largely from T cells that were newly produced. Several hundred expanded graft clones reportedly were the source of alpha-beta T cells about two months after transplant. Several patients had high TCRbeta diversity at day 60; it came from surviving recipient T cells and thymic progenitors.

Per germline, CDR1 SGHTA and CDR2 FQGTGA. Trimming took off 5 bases at V and 5 bases at J, with 12 bases between the two ends. This CDR3 has 13 amino acids. This clonotype was seen more than once but under ten times. What it binds is not known. This sequence joins TRBV7-3 and TRBJ2-5; D perhaps matches TRBD2 (5 bases). The clonotype originates from a boy in the first two years of life who had a stem cell transplant for acute myeloid leukemia, so the T cells may come from the graft donor. The sequencing used PBMCs, mostly from graft donor cells, collected 360 days after TCRalphabeta/CD19-depleted stem cell transplant. CDR3 coding DNA: TGTGCCAGCAGCCCGGCTAGGAGGGAGACCCAGTACTTC. Translation gives CASSPARRETQYF.